The entry below describes one T cell receptor (beta chain). Its target antigen remains unknown. Per-base quality was not reported, and no clone a single base away is much larger than it. The data stem from a study of shared clonotypes between healthy human individuals (TCRdb year 2020). In the study overall: A couple of women and three men aged 18 to 49 years were included in the cohort. Per donor, three plates each were used for CD4 naive and CD4 memory, two for CD8 naive, and one for CD8 memory. Different laboratories and diverse techniques were used to prepare libraries and sequence TCR repertoires, to increase sequencing depth and limit assay-specific biases. The study deeply sequenced blood TCR repertoires of several healthy adults to estimate repertoire size and the extent of clonotype sharing between individuals. Per donor, leukapheresis produced somewhere between about 0.9 and 9 billion PBMCs. Here is what the overall study found, with its caveats: Sampling was restricted to blood, and TCR repertoires in tissues likely differ from the TCR repertoires found in blood. Higher generation probabilities were observed for clonotypes shared by all four sorted-subset donors than for non-shared clonotypes. Roughly 5.2% of naive CD4, 3.5% of naive CD8, roughly 2.4% of memory CD4, and around 0.4% of memory CD8 clonotypes were shared across a handful of donors. Rarefaction of sorted-subset datasets indicated incomplete sequencing despite the large sequencing depth. Because the study included only a small number of donors, the genetic and exposure-history diversity represented was limited. Estimated clonotype richness was generally larger for naive than for memory subsets. Pairwise subsampling led to the expectation that sequencing depth would affect the degree of clonotype sharing among donors.

Using the deep immunoSEQ assay, TCR CDR3 regions were amplified from genomic DNA by multiplex PCR. For each cell subset, the extracted genomic DNA was distributed evenly across all wells of several immunoSEQ 96-well plates, and each plate served as one replicate. Each replicate PCR for sorted subsets received about 180 ng genomic DNA, equal to tens of thousands of T cell genomes. Purified libraries were measured with a Qubit 3.0 fluorometer, size-checked on a Bioanalyzer 2100, and measured again with the KAPA Library Quantification kit. Every immunoSEQ 96-well plate was sequenced on a separate single-read 150-cycle Illumina NextSeq 550 flow cell. Regarding the original processing steps: The immunoSEQ output contained only junctional sequences without quality scores, so filtering could not match that applied to full-length reads. To assign V/J genes and CDR3, sequences were annotated against IMGT germline references using PyIR, a Python wrapper for IgBLAST v1.9. Reads were filtered out if the reads had weak V/J assignments (E-value above 1e-6), no CDR3, stop codons, out-of-frame junctions, or ambiguous translated residues. V3J clonotypes were defined as sequences sharing an identical inferred V gene, J gene, and CDR3 amino acid sequence. The percentage overlap between two repertoires was calculated by dividing the number of shared unique clonotypes by the size of the smaller repertoire. RTK rarefaction, the Chao1 estimator, and Recon v2.1 estimates of unobserved clonotypes were used to assess repertoire richness. For all TCRbeta clonotypes obtained by the gDNA method from several donors, generation probabilities were computed with OLGA. TCRdb re-hosts the immuneACCESS table, in-frame sequences only. Its copies lack some clones; in the studies checked, an unresolved V gene accounts for under half of them, and the cause for the rest is not known. That table is the source of V, J and clone size, and D and trimming were worked out from the DNA. Within this sample are around 2.5 million clones, with 80% to 95% of them counted one time only. About 0.38% of the sample belongs to the ten largest clones.

Healthy HIV-negative adults with no recently reported acute infections or vaccinations were included as donors. Every donor was a Caucasian adult living in Nashville, Tennessee, USA. CD4+ T cells were enriched through magnetic negative selection, after which naive cells were positively selected on CD45RA and the remaining negative fraction served as the memory subset. After blood collection by leukapheresis, PBMCs were isolated using Ficoll-Histopaque density gradient centrifugation and then cryopreserved in the vapor phase of liquid nitrogen. Analytical flow cytometry was used to check the purity and quantity of every magnetically sorted T cell population. Genomic DNA was isolated from every sorted fraction and measured by UV absorbance on a Nanodrop 2000c. The CDR3, cysteine through phenylalanine, is 15 amino acids long. Of the read, only the CDR3 DNA is kept; its 45 bases are in frame from base 1. CDR1 and CDR2 were assigned from the germline V gene as LGHNA and YNFKEQ. Relative to germline, V is missing 0 bases and J is missing 7 bases, with 6 bases of the junction outside any gene match.

The rearrangement combines TRBV4-2 with TRBJ2-1; 7 nucleotides in the junction match TRBD2. The receptor comes from a man in his late teens or twenties in good health. Some clones in this sample may be carry-over from other donors' samples. Sequencing input: naive CD4+ T cells from PBMCs. The sample's cell subset or site label is to be understood as: CD45RA+ positively selected. The CDR3: CASSQDRAGVNEQFF. The DNA reads as follows: TGTGCCAGCAGCCAAGACCGCGCGGGAGTGAATGAGCAGTTCTTC.